The following is a T cell receptor (beta chain) sequence with its context. Antigen specificity is unknown. The record originates from a study of cytomegalovirus exposure and HLA in healthy donors. Turning to the study itself: An analysis done earlier identified 95 million to 140 million unique TCR beta sequences from approximately 200 million T cells. Ancestry clustering placed more than 65% of around 400 genotyped donors in the Caucasian-associated cluster.

Both 60 Vbeta primers and 13 Jbeta primers went into the PCR. The assay was immunoSEQ multiplex PCR, and TCRdb's table has in-frame clones only and misses some. The table records over 150,000 clones, about 81% of them present only once. The length of the CDR3 is 14 residues. CDR1 is MNHNS and CDR2 is SASEGT in the germline V gene. V was clipped by 6 bases and J by 6 bases; unmatched bases: 11. Study-level findings and limits: Later analysis identified several of the most significant clusters that appeared linked to common viral pathogens.

The donors were healthy bone marrow donors. The sequence derives from a woman in her fifties or sixties in good health and CMV-seropositive. Sample: PBMCs. J is TRBJ2-7 and V is TRBV6-1; 7 nucleotides agree with TRBD1. CDR3 sequence: CASSRTGAAREQYF. The CDR3 DNA reads TGTGCCAGCAGCCGTACAGGGGCAGCTCGCGAGCAGTACTTC.